The sequence of this T cell receptor beta chain was determined in a study of OX40 agonist ivuxolimab in advanced cancers. Clones were read by immunoSEQ multiplex PCR, and TCRdb kept only the in-frame ones, dropping some. The sample includes nearly 110,000 clones, around 93% of them seen just once. The CDR3 spans 13 residues. Between the trimmed V and J ends, which lost 4 bases and 1 base, there was a span of 10 bases. The germline V gene encodes CDR1 SQVTM and CDR2 ANQGSEA. The sequences come from CD4+ or CD8+ T cells sorted from blood, collected in a trial of the OX40 agonist ivuxolimab. This receptor was identified in an adult with an advanced solid tumor such as melanoma, head and neck, liver or kidney cancer. The chain is built from TRBV29-1 and TRBJ1-1, with a weak D call TRBD1 (5 bases). The CDR3 region has the DNA TGCAGCGTTGGTCTCCAGGGGAACACTGAAGCTTTCTTT. The encoded protein is CSVGLQGNTEAFF.